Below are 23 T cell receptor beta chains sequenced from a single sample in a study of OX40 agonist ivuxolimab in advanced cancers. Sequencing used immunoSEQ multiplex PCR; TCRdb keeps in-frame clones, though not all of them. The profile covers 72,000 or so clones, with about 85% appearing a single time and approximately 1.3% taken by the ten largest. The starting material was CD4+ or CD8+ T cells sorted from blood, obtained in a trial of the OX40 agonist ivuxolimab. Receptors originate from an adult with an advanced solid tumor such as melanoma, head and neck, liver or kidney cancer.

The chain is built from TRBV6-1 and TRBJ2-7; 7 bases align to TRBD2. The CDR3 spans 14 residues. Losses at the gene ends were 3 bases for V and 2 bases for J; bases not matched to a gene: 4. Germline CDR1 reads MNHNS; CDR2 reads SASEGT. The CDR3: CASSDGGSTYEQYF. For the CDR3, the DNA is TGTGCCAGCAGTGATGGCGGGAGCACCTACGAGCAGTACTTC.

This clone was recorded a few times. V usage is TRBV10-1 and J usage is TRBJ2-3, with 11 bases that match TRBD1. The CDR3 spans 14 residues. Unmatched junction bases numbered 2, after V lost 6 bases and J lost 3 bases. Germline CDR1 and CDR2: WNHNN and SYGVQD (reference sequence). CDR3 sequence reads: CASSGTGGTDTQYF. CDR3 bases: TGCGCCAGCAGCGGGACAGGGGGTACAGATACGCAGTATTTT.

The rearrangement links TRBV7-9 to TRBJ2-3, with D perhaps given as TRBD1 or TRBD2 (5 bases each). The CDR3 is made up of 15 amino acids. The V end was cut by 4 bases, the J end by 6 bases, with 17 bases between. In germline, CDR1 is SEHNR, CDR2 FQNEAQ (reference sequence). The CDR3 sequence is CASSSGALPRDTQYF. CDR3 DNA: TGTGCCAGCAGCTCCGGGGCCTTACCGCGGGATACGCAGTATTTT.

CDR3 amino acids: CASSFNRRAETQYF. CDR3 bases: TGTGCCAGCAGTTTCAATAGGCGGGCGGAGACCCAGTACTTC. The chain is built from TRBV27 and TRBJ2-5; weak D call: TRBD2 (5 bases). CDR1 is MNHEY, CDR2 SMNVEV, per germline (reference sequence). This CDR3 has 14 amino acids. The V gene lost 3 bases and the J gene lost 5 bases, with 13 bases spanning the gap.

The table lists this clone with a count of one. The CDR3 nucleotides read TGTGCCAGCAGCTTACAGGGAGGGGGAACAGATACGCAGTATTTT. Translation: CASSLQGGGTDTQYF. This chain connects TRBV5-6 to TRBJ2-3, with a possible D match to TRBD2 (7 bases). CDR3 length equals 15 residues. Germline CDR1 and CDR2: SGHDT and YYEEEE. The V end was cut by 2 bases, the J end by 3 bases, with 13 bases between.

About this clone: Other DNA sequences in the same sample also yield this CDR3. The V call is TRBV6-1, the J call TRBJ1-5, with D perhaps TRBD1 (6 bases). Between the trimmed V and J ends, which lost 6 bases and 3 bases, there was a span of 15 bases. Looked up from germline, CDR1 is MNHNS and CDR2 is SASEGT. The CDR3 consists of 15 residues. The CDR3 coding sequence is TGTGCCAGCAGCCGGGGGGGGACAAACAATCAGCCCCAGCATTTT. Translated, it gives CASSRGGTNNQPQHF.

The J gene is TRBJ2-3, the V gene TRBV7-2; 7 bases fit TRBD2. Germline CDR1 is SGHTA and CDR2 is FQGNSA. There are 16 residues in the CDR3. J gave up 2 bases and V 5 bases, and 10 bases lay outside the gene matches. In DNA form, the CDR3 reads TGTGCCAGCAGCCGAATGGGGGGAGGGAACACAGATACGCAGTATTTT. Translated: CASSRMGGGNTDTQYF.

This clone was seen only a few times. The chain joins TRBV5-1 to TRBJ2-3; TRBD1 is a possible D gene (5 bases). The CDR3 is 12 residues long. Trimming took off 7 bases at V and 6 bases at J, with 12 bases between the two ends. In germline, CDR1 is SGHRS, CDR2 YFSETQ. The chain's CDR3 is CASARASDTQYF. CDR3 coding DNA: TGCGCCAGCGCCAGGGCGTCGGATACGCAGTATTTT.

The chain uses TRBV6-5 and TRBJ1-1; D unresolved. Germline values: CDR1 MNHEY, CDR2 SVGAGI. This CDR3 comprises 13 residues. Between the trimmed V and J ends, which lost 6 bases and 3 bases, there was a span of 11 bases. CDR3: CASSFNRDTEAFF. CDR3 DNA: TGTGCCAGCAGCTTCAACAGAGACACTGAAGCTTTCTTT.

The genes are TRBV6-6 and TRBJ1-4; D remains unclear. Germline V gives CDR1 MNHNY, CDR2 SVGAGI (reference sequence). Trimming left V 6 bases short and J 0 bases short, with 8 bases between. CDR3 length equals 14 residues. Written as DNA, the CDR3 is TGTGCCAGCAGACCGGCTTCAACTAATGAAAAACTGTTTTTT. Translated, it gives CASRPASTNEKLFF.

The CDR3 is CASSKGLATYSYNEQFF. The DNA of the CDR3 is TGTGCCAGCAGCAAAGGACTAGCGACCTACTCCTACAATGAGCAGTTCTTC. The chain has TRBV7-8 and TRBJ2-1, with TRBD2 identical over 9 bases. The CDR3 has 17 amino acids. Germline values: CDR1 SGHVS, CDR2 FQNEAQ. J lost 0 bases, V lost 5 bases, and 8 bases had no gene match.

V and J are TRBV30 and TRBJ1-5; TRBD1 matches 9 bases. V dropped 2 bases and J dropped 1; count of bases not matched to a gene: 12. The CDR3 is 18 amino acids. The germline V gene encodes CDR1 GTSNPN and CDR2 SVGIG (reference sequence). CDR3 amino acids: CAWSPPDRGSQSNQPQHF. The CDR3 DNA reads TGTGCCTGGAGTCCGCCGGACAGGGGATCTCAAAGCAATCAGCCCCAGCATTTT.

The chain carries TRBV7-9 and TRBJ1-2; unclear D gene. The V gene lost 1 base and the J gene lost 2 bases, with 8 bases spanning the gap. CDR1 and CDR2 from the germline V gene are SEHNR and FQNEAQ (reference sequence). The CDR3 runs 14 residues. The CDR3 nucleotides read TGTGCCAGCAGCTTAGAGGGAGGGAACTATGGCTACACCTTC. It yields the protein CASSLEGGNYGYTF.

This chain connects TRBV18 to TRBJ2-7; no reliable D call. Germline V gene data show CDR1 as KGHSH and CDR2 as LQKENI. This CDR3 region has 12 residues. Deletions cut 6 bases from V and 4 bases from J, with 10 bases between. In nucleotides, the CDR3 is TGTGCCAGCTCCCCGGACGGATACGAGCAGTACTTC. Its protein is CASSPDGYEQYF.

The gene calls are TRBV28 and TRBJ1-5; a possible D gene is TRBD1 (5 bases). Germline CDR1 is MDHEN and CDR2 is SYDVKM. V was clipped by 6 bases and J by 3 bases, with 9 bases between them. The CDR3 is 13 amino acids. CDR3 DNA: TGTGCCAGCAGCTGGGGGGACAATCAGCCCCAGCATTTT. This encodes CASSWGDNQPQHF. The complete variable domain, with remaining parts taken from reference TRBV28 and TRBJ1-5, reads DVKVTQSSRYLVKRTGEKVFLECVQDMDHENMFWYRQDPGLGLRLIYFSYDVKMKEKGDIPEGYSVSREKKERFSLILESASTNQTSMYLCASSWGDNQPQHFGDGTRLSIL.

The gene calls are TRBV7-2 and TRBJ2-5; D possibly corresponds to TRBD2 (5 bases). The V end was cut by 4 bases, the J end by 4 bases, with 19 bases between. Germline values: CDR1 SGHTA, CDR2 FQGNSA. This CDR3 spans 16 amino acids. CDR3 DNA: TGTGCCAGCAGCTCAGGAGGCCGGAAAGTGTTAGAGACCCAGTACTTC. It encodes CASSSGGRKVLETQYF.

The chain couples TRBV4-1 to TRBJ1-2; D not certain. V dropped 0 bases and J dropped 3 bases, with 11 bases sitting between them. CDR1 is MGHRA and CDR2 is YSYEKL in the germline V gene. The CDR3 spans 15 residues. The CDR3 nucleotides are TGCGCCAGCAGCCAAGATCAGGCGTGGGACTATGGCTACACCTTC. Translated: CASSQDQAWDYGYTF.

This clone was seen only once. In nucleotides, the CDR3 is TGTGCCAGTAGTTTCACGACTAGCCAACGGTTTGATGAGCAGTTCTTC. This gives the protein CASSFTTSQRFDEQFF. The chain is built from TRBV19 and TRBJ2-1; TRBD2 agrees at 7 bases. Germline V gene data show CDR1 as LNHDA and CDR2 as SQIVND (reference sequence). The length of the CDR3 is 16 residues. Germline trimming cut 5 bases from V and 8 bases from J; bases unmatched to any gene: 15.

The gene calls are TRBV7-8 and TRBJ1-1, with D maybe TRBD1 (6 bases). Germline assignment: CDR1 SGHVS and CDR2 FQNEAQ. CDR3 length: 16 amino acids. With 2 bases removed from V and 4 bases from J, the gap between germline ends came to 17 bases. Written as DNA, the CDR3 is TGTGCCAGCAGCTTATTAGGGGGGGCCGCCGGCACTGAAGCTTTCTTT. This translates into CASSLLGGAAGTEAFF.

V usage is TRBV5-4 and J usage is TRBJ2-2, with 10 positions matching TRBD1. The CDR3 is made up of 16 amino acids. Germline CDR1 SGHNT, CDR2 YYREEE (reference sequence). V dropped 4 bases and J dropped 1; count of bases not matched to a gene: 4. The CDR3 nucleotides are TGTGCCAGCAGCCCGGGACAGGGGAAGAACACCGGGGAGCTGTTTTTT. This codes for CASSPGQGKNTGELFF.

The CDR3 protein is CASSWGTVLMNTEAFF. As DNA, the CDR3 is TGTGCCAGCAGTTGGGGGACAGTTCTGATGAACACTGAAGCTTTCTTT. This rearrangement joins TRBV28 to TRBJ1-1; 7 bases match TRBD1. This CDR3 spans 16 amino acids. The germline gives CDR1 MDHEN, CDR2 SYDVKM. Trimming removed 4 bases from V and 0 bases from J; junction bases left unmatched: 8.

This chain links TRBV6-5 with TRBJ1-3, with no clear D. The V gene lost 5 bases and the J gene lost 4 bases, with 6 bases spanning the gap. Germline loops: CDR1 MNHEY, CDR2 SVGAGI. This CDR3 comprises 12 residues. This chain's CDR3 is CASSRIGNTIYF. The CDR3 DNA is TGTGCCAGCAGTCGTATCGGAAACACCATATATTTT.

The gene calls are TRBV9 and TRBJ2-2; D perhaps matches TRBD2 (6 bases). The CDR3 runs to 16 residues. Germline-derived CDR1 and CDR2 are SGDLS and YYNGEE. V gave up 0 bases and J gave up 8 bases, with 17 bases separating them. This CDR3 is CASSVAGVGTSGELFF. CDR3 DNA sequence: TGTGCCAGCAGCGTAGCGGGGGTAGGGACCTCGGGGGAGCTGTTTTTT.